These 25 T cell receptor beta chains came from one sample sequenced in a study of CD8+ T cells in alopecia areata (dated by TCRdb to about 2018). Library construction relied on the immunoSEQ multiplex PCR assay. RNA was extracted from all samples and reverse transcribed into cDNA as template for TCR sequencing. Drawn from immuneACCESS, this table holds only the in-frame rearrangements with V and J called that TCRdb kept. Clones are partly lost; checked studies trace under half to an unresolved V gene and leave the rest unexplained. The sample table shows around 5,400 clones, and over 45% are seen once. Of the sample, roughly an eighth is held by the ten largest clones. Lesional scalp punch biopsies and peripheral blood were obtained from alopecia areata patients. Sequencing was performed on skin. The receptors here all came from a human donor with alopecia areata.

The rearrangement uses TRBV5-4 and TRBJ1-5; 7 bases match TRBD1. CDR3 length: 16 residues. Germline lookup yields CDR1 SGHNT and CDR2 YYREEE (reference sequence). The J segment lost 2 bases and the V segment lost 1 base, leaving 6 bases of the junction unmatched. CDR3 sequence: CASSLQGGLGNQPQHF. CDR3 nucleotides: TGTGCCAGCAGCTTGCAAGGGGGCTTGGGCAATCAGCCCCAGCATTTT.

The chain joins TRBV7-2 to TRBJ1-6; maybe TRBD1 (5 bases). The V and J ends lost 6 bases and 7 bases respectively, with 16 bases between them. This CDR3 is 15 amino acids long. Germline CDR1 SGHTA, CDR2 FQGNSA. The CDR3 loop reads CASRFGTAWNSPLHF. The CDR3 DNA reads as TGTGCCAGCAGGTTCGGGACGGCGTGGAATTCACCCCTCCACTTT.

The rearrangement uses TRBV11-2 and TRBJ2-3, with a weak D call TRBD2 (6 bases). Germline CDR1 reads SGHAT; CDR2 reads FQNNGV. The CDR3 runs 17 residues. Between the trimmed V and J ends, which lost 2 bases and 2 bases, there was a span of 17 bases. CDR3 amino acids: CASSLLSPGLHTDTQYF. The CDR3 nucleotides are TGTGCCAGCAGCTTATTATCTCCGGGACTCCACACAGATACGCAGTATTTT.

The chain combines TRBV5-1 with TRBJ2-3, with 10 bases identical to TRBD2. With V trimmed by 0 bases and J by 3 bases, 4 bases remained unmatched. This CDR3 contains 16 residues. Germline loops: CDR1 SGHRS, CDR2 YFSETQ. The CDR3 sequence: CASSLGLAGATDTQYF. The CDR3 DNA reads as TGCGCCAGCAGCTTGGGTCTAGCGGGAGCTACAGATACGCAGTATTTT.

The chain combines TRBV2 with TRBJ1-1; no clear D. Germline V gene data show CDR1 as SNHLY and CDR2 as FYNNEI. The ends were cut back, 8 bases at V and 0 bases at J, with 13 bases in the middle. The CDR3 is 14 residues long. The CDR3 DNA follows: TGTGCCAGCGGGCAAACTGGGGTGAACACTGAAGCTTTCTTT. Residues: CASGQTGVNTEAFF.

V and J are TRBV2 and TRBJ2-5, with 11 bases identical to TRBD2. The germline V gene encodes CDR1 SNHLY and CDR2 FYNNEI. The CDR3 sequence is 15 residues long. Trimming at V came to 5 bases and at J to 11 bases, leaving 13 bases not matched to a gene. The CDR3 protein is CASSPGTSGPREQYF. In nucleotides, the CDR3 is TGTGCCAGCAGTCCCGGGACTAGCGGACCTAGGGAGCAGTACTTC.

The chain recombines TRBV7-9 with TRBJ2-7, with D perhaps TRBD1 or TRBD2 (5 bases each). The V gene's germline CDR1 is SEHNR and CDR2 FQNEAQ (reference sequence). Trimming pared 4 bases from V and 2 bases from J, leaving 15 bases between. This CDR3 is built from 15 residues. CDR3 bases: TGTGCCAGCAGCTCTACCGGGACGGACGCCTACGAGCAGTACTTC. It specifies CASSSTGTDAYEQYF.

The genes are TRBV4-1 and TRBJ1-5, with D unclear. V was clipped by 4 bases and J by 6 bases, with 13 bases between them. Germline values: CDR1 MGHRA, CDR2 YSYEKL. The CDR3 has 14 residues. This CDR3 is CASSLRDKSQPQHF. The CDR3 coding sequence is TGCGCCAGCAGCCTCCGTGACAAAAGTCAGCCCCAGCATTTT.

This clone was seen only a few times. The genes are TRBV2 and TRBJ2-1, with 11 bases matching TRBD1. The V gene's germline CDR1 is SNHLY and CDR2 FYNNEI. The CDR3 runs 13 residues. The trim removed 10 bases at V and 6 bases at J, leaving 5 bases unmatched. CDR3 loop: CATWGTGGNEQFF. The CDR3 coding sequence is TGTGCCACCTGGGGGACAGGGGGCAATGAGCAGTTCTTC.

The V gene is TRBV6-6, the J gene TRBJ2-7, with TRBD1 matching 9 bases. Trimming removed 8 bases from V and 5 bases from J; junction bases left unmatched: 7. CDR3 length: 13 residues. Germline V gene lookup returns CDR1 MNHNY and CDR2 SVGAGI (reference sequence). DNA of the CDR3: TGTGCCAGCGGGAGGACAGGGGCTAACGAGCAGTACTTC. Protein product: CASGRTGANEQYF.

This clone has just a few counts. The rearrangement links TRBV23-1 to TRBJ1-5; no definite D call. TRBV23-1 is recorded as an ORF, its role being uncertain. The germline V and J ends were trimmed by 0 bases and 1 base, with 7 bases remaining between them. The length of the CDR3 is 15 residues. The CDR3 sequence is CASSQSGQSNQPQHF. The CDR3, as DNA: TGCGCCAGCAGTCAATCAGGTCAAAGCAATCAGCCCCAGCATTTT.

This clone was picked up a small number of times. The chain couples TRBV2 to TRBJ2-1, with 9 bases aligning to TRBD1. Per the germline V gene, CDR1 is SNHLY and CDR2 is FYNNEI. This CDR3 is 18 amino acids long. Trimming took 7 bases from V and 6 from J; bases not matched to a gene: 19. The CDR3 protein is CASTTLYFRDRESNEQFF. CDR3 nucleotide sequence: TGTGCCAGCACCACTCTCTATTTCCGGGACAGGGAGTCCAATGAGCAGTTCTTC.

This chain connects TRBV14 to TRBJ2-2, with no clear D. The CDR3 spans 13 residues. Trimming took off 4 bases at V and 1 base at J, with 4 bases between the two ends. Germline CDR1 and CDR2: SGHDN and FVKESK. CDR3 coding DNA: TGTGCCAGCAGCCCCCAGAACACCGGGGAGCTGTTTTTT. It codes for CASSPQNTGELFF.

The V and J genes are TRBV7-2 and TRBJ1-1, with a possible D match to TRBD1 (6 bases). The V gene's germline CDR1 is SGHTA and CDR2 FQGNSA. V was clipped by 2 bases and J by 0 bases, with 19 bases between them. This CDR3 comprises 18 residues. In nucleotides, the CDR3 is TGTGCCAGCAGCTTACGGAAAGGGGGAGGCGGGATGAACACTGAAGCTTTCTTT. It yields the protein CASSLRKGGGGMNTEAFF.

This clone came up a few times. This rearrangement joins TRBV15 to TRBJ2-7; no clear D. From germline, CDR1 is LNHNV and CDR2 YYDKDF (reference sequence). V was shortened by 4 bases and J by 1 base, with 8 bases between the two germline ends. This CDR3 region has 13 residues. The CDR3 region has the DNA TGTGCCACCAGCAATTGGCGGTCCTACGAGCAGTACTTC. Amino acids: CATSNWRSYEQYF.

The chain links TRBV5-1 to TRBJ2-4; no firm D call. CDR3 length equals 14 residues. The germline V gene has CDR1 SGHRS and CDR2 YFSETQ. Trimming removed 4 bases at V and 5 bases at J, with 13 bases between. The CDR3 sequence: CASSPTVPENIQYF. DNA for the CDR3: TGCGCCAGCAGCCCGACCGTTCCCGAAAACATTCAGTACTTC. The whole variable domain, filled in from reference TRBV5-1 and TRBJ2-4, reads KAGVTQTPRYLIKTRGQQVTLSCSPISGHRSVSWYQQTPGQGLQFLFEYFSETQRNKGNFPGRFSGRQFSNSRSEMNVSTLELGDSALYLCASSPTVPENIQYFGAGTRLSVL.

The chain uses TRBV9 and TRBJ2-6; D gene ambiguous. CDR1 and CDR2 (germline): SGDLS, YYNGEE. The CDR3 runs 17 residues. V was shortened by 0 bases and J by 0 bases, with 10 bases between the two germline ends. The CDR3 is CASSVGRASSGANVLTF. In nucleotides, the CDR3 is TGTGCCAGCAGCGTAGGTCGGGCGAGCTCTGGGGCCAACGTCCTGACTTTC.

This clone has only a few counts. The chain joins TRBV28 to TRBJ1-4; weak D call: TRBD1 (5 bases). Trimming cost V 5 bases and J 8 bases, with 24 bases left between them. Germline V gene lookup returns CDR1 MDHEN and CDR2 SYDVKM. CDR3 length: 17 residues. CDR3 amino acids: CASSPNRLGGRGEKLFF. CDR3 DNA: TGTGCCAGCAGTCCAAACAGACTGGGGGGTCGAGGCGAAAAACTGTTTTTT. Based on the CDR3 plus reference TRBV28 and TRBJ1-4, the full variable domain is DVKVTQSSRYLVKRTGEKVFLECVQDMDHENMFWYRQDPGLGLRLIYFSYDVKMKEKGDIPEGYSVSREKKERFSLILESASTNQTSMYLCASSPNRLGGRGEKLFFGSGTQLSVL.

The table lists this clone with a few counts. The chain carries TRBV29-1 and TRBJ2-1, with 7 bases lining up with TRBD1. CDR3 size: 12 residues. The J segment lost 4 bases and the V segment lost 5 bases, leaving 2 bases of the junction unmatched. From germline, CDR1 is SQVTM and CDR2 ANQGSEA. The CDR3 sequence: CSVRTGYNEQFF. The CDR3 bases are TGCAGCGTTCGGACAGGTTACAATGAGCAGTTCTTC.

This clone was seen a handful of times. The chain couples TRBV4-1 to TRBJ2-2, with 14 bases matching TRBD2. Germline V gene data show CDR1 as MGHRA and CDR2 as YSYEKL. The CDR3 spans 20 residues. V trimming: 3 bases; J trimming: 4 bases; junction bases outside the gene matches: 13. In DNA form, the CDR3 reads TGCGCCAGCAGCCAGCCCTTTCCGGGACTAGCGGGAGATTCCACCGGGGAGCTGTTTTTT. Residues: CASSQPFPGLAGDSTGELFF.

The genes are TRBV5-5 and TRBJ1-1, with TRBD1 as a possible D gene (5 bases). Between the trimmed V and J ends, which lost 4 bases and 6 bases, there was a span of 16 bases. The CDR3 covers 14 residues. CDR1 is SGHKS, CDR2 YYEKEE, per germline (reference sequence). CDR3 sequence reads: CASSTQIRQPEAFF. The DNA for the CDR3 is TGTGCCAGCAGCACTCAAATTCGACAGCCTGAAGCTTTCTTT. Combining the CDR3 with reference TRBV5-5 and TRBJ1-1 gives the whole variable domain DAGVTQSPTHLIKTRGQQVTLRCSPISGHKSVSWYQQVLGQGPQFIFQYYEKEERGRGNFPDRFSARQFPNYSSELNVNALLLGDSALYLCASSTQIRQPEAFFGQGTRLTVV.

In DNA, the CDR3 is TGTGCCAGTAGTATTTGGGCTAGCGGGACATACGAGCAGTACTTC. Translated: CASSIWASGTYEQYF. V gene TRBV19 combines with J gene TRBJ2-7; TRBD2 agrees at 9 bases. V shed 3 bases and J 4 bases; nucleotides not matched to a gene: 7. Germline CDR1 is LNHDA and CDR2 is SQIVND (reference sequence). This CDR3 region has 15 residues.

V is TRBV10-1 and J is TRBJ2-5, with unresolved D. Germline loops: CDR1 WNHNN, CDR2 SYGVQD (reference sequence). The CDR3 has 14 amino acids. Trimming left V 3 bases short and J 5 bases short, with 13 bases between. The CDR3 region is CASSDGNFRETQYF. CDR3 in DNA: TGCGCCAGCAGTGATGGTAACTTTCGCGAGACCCAGTACTTC.

The genes are TRBV28 and TRBJ2-2; D may correspond to TRBD1 or TRBD2 (5 bases each). CDR3 length equals 12 residues. Germline lookup yields CDR1 MDHEN and CDR2 SYDVKM. The V gene lost 11 bases and the J gene lost 6 bases, with 13 bases spanning the gap. CDR3: CAGGDDPGELFF. The CDR3 DNA is TGTGCCGGGGGAGATGATCCCGGGGAGCTGTTTTTT.

CDR3 sequence: CASSSAQRGDTYYEQYF. The CDR3 DNA is TGTGCCAGCAGCTCCGCCCAGCGGGGCGACACGTACTACGAGCAGTACTTC. This chain joins TRBV7-9 and TRBJ2-7; the match to TRBD2 covers 7 bases. The J segment lost 3 bases and the V segment lost 4 bases, leaving 15 bases of the junction unmatched. Germline V gives CDR1 SEHNR, CDR2 FQNEAQ (reference sequence). The CDR3 spans 17 residues.